What follows describes a single T cell receptor beta chain. TCRdb itself ran the RACE reads through MiXCR, one entry per CDR3 protein. The profile shows fewer than 150,000 distinct CDR3 sequences, less than 15% of them singletons. This sample was included in a study of human T cells and chemical hapten exposure. The CDR3 runs to 12 residues. V was clipped by 6 bases and J by 4 bases, with 13 bases between them. Germline V CDR1 and CDR2: SQVTM, ANQGSEA. Time point of the sample: pre-sensitization, week 0. Treatment of the sample: therapeutic diphenylcyclopropenone sensitization with weekly scalp DPC. This chain uses TRBV29-1 with TRBJ2-7; a possible D gene is TRBD1 (7 bases). Specimen: whole blood, collected in connection with sensitization to the hapten diphenylcyclopropenone (DPC). This TCR was sampled from a young woman with alopecia areata. Some clones in this sample may be carry-over from other donors' samples. As DNA, the CDR3 is TGCAGCGTGGCAGGGGGAGGTTACGAGCAGTACTTC. Its translation is CSVAGGGYEQYF.